This T cell receptor beta chain is drawn from a study of Ad26.COV2.S vaccination and SARS-CoV-2 variants. Profiling relied on immunoSEQ multiplex PCR, and the TCRdb table lists in-frame clones only, not all of them. The sample consists of some 270,000 clones, 87% of them appearing once. This clone was recorded only once. The sample's treatment: around 19 received Ad26.COV2.S at low or high dose, single or two shots; 5 received placebo; per-sample allocation not given. Sampling happened 63 days after the first vaccine or placebo injection. The CDR3 extends over 11 amino acids. The germline V and J ends were trimmed by 2 bases and 9 bases, with 5 bases remaining between them.

This material consisted of peripheral blood, taken in a trial of Ad26.COV2.S vaccine versus placebo. The gene calls are TRBV12-3 or TRBV12-4 and TRBJ2-1; D remains ambiguous. This TCR came from a person between 18 and 65 years old who received the Ad26.COV2.S COVID-19 vaccine or a placebo. Here the CDR3 DNA reads TGTGCCAGCAGTTTACGTGGTGAGCAGTTCTTC. This encodes CASSLRGEQFF.